These 13 T cell receptor beta chains originate from one sample sequenced in a study of cytomegalovirus exposure and HLA in healthy donors. A multiplex PCR was run with 60 Vbeta primers and 13 Jbeta primers. Produced via immunoSEQ multiplex PCR; TCRdb's table is partial and in-frame only. This sample has roughly 99,000 clones, with 75% to 80% found just once. The source material was PBMCs. Source of these receptors: a middle-aged woman in good health and CMV-seronegative.

This chain joins TRBV19 and TRBJ2-5; 7 nucleotides line up with TRBD1. With V trimmed by 4 bases and J by 2 bases, 7 bases remained unmatched. CDR3 length equals 15 residues. Germline CDR1 is LNHDA and CDR2 is SQIVND (reference sequence). CDR3 DNA sequence: TGTGCCAGTAGTAAGCTTAGGGGGCCTCAAGAGACCCAGTACTTC. Residues: CASSKLRGPQETQYF.

The V gene is TRBV6-5, the J gene TRBJ1-1, with 12 positions matching TRBD1. The CDR3 runs 13 residues. V was pared by 5 bases and J by 13 bases, with 8 bases of the junction left unmatched. Germline V CDR1 and CDR2: MNHEY, SVGAGI. In DNA form, the CDR3 reads TGTGCCAGCAGTAATCCGGGACAGGGGGCTGGTTTCTTT. Translation gives CASSNPGQGAGFF.

This chain connects TRBV7-2 to TRBJ2-5, with D perhaps TRBD2 (7 bases). Trimming took off 5 bases at V and 5 bases at J, with 18 bases between the two ends. The CDR3 covers 15 residues. The germline gives CDR1 SGHTA, CDR2 FQGNSA. The CDR3: CASSPRRGGGETQYF. CDR3 nucleotide sequence: TGTGCCAGCAGCCCCAGAAGGGGGGGCGGGGAGACCCAGTACTTC.

The V and J genes are TRBV7-8 and TRBJ1-1, with 7 nucleotides matching TRBD1. The CDR3 is made up of 12 amino acids. The V segment lost 5 bases and the J segment 11 bases; nucleotides outside the gene matches: 8. Per the germline V gene, CDR1 is SGHVS and CDR2 is FQNEAQ. CDR3 loop: CASSRRDREAFF. CDR3 sequence (DNA): TGTGCCAGCAGCCGCCGGGACAGAGAGGCTTTCTTT.

The rearrangement joins TRBV10-2 to TRBJ1-3; 8 positions match TRBD1. CDR1 WSHSY and CDR2 SAAADI come from the germline V gene. The CDR3 has 14 amino acids. Trimming at V came to 6 bases and at J to 8 bases, leaving 9 bases not matched to a gene. CDR3 bases: TGCGCCAGCAGCGAAGACAGGGGTGGTTACACCATATATTTT. Its translation: CASSEDRGGYTIYF.

The gene calls are TRBV19 and TRBJ1-2; D remains ambiguous. V gave up 7 bases and J gave up 8 bases, with 17 bases separating them. Per the germline V gene, CDR1 is LNHDA and CDR2 is SQIVND (reference sequence). CDR3 length: 13 residues. The CDR3 DNA reads TGTGCCAGTACCATTGGGGAGGGCGGAGGCTACACCTTC. As protein: CASTIGEGGGYTF.

This clone has more than one count but fewer than ten. The chain recombines TRBV2 with TRBJ1-5, with 7 nucleotides matching TRBD1. Germline V gene data show CDR1 as SNHLY and CDR2 as FYNNEI. V was clipped by 7 bases and J by 6 bases; unmatched bases: 6. The CDR3 length is 13 residues. This CDR3 reads CASKLAGGQPQHF. The CDR3 nucleotides read TGTGCCAGCAAATTGGCAGGGGGTCAGCCCCAGCATTTT.

The chain is built from TRBV2 and TRBJ2-5, with D perhaps TRBD1 (6 bases). V was shortened by 6 bases and J by 5 bases, with 16 bases between the two germline ends. This CDR3 is built from 14 residues. Germline-derived CDR1 and CDR2 are SNHLY and FYNNEI. The CDR3 protein is CASSGRGGIETQYF. The CDR3 DNA reads as TGTGCCAGCAGCGGTAGAGGGGGTATTGAGACCCAGTACTTC.

CDR3 nucleotides: TGTGCCAGCAGCCCCTGGGACTTTCGCGGCTACAATGAGCAGTTCTTC. Encoded protein: CASSPWDFRGYNEQFF. The rearrangement uses TRBV2 and TRBJ2-1; a possible D gene is TRBD2 (6 bases). This CDR3 has 16 residues. Between the trimmed V and J ends, which lost 6 bases and 3 bases, there was a span of 18 bases. Germline V gene sequence: CDR1 SNHLY, CDR2 FYNNEI.

This clone was detected only once. The J gene is TRBJ1-5, the V gene TRBV28; 9 nucleotides agree with TRBD1. J lost 10 bases, V lost 2 bases, and 9 bases had no gene match. Per germline, CDR1 MDHEN and CDR2 SYDVKM. This CDR3 contains 15 residues. CDR3 sequence (DNA): TGTGCCAGCAGTTTACCCTTACAGGGGGCGCAACCCCAGCATTTT. This codes for CASSLPLQGAQPQHF.

The J gene is TRBJ1-2, the V gene TRBV7-6, with D perhaps TRBD1 (6 bases). This CDR3 has 13 residues. V dropped 8 bases and J dropped 2 bases, with 12 bases sitting between them. Germline CDR1 reads SGHVS; CDR2 reads FNYEAQ. The CDR3 here is CASAARGNYGYTF. The CDR3 coding sequence is TGTGCCAGCGCGGCCAGGGGAAACTATGGCTACACCTTC.

V is TRBV19 and J is TRBJ2-2; D remains ambiguous. Germline CDR1 LNHDA, CDR2 SQIVND (reference sequence). The CDR3 sequence is 14 residues long. Trimming took 6 bases from V and 1 from J, leaving 9 bases between them. CDR3 amino acids: CASRLPGNTGELFF. The CDR3 DNA is TGTGCCAGTAGGCTCCCAGGGAACACCGGGGAGCTGTTTTTT.

This clone was observed a few times. This chain joins TRBV10-3 and TRBJ2-7, with D perhaps TRBD2 (5 bases). Germline CDR1 ENHRY, CDR2 SYGVKD. The CDR3 consists of 11 residues. V gave up 2 bases and J gave up 6 bases, with 5 bases separating them. In DNA, the CDR3 is TGTGCCATCAGTGAGCGGGGCGAGCAGTACTTC. Its translation: CAISERGEQYF.